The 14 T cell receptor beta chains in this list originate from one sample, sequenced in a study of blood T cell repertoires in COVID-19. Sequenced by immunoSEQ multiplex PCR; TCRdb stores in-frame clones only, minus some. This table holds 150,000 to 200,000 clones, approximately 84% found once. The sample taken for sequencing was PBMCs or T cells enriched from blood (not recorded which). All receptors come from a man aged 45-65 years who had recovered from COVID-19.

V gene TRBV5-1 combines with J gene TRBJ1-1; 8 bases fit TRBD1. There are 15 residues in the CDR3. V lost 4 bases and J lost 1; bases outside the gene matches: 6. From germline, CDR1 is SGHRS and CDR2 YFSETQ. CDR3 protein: CASSPQGAGNTEAFF. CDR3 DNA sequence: TGCGCCAGCAGCCCCCAGGGGGCTGGGAACACTGAAGCTTTCTTT.

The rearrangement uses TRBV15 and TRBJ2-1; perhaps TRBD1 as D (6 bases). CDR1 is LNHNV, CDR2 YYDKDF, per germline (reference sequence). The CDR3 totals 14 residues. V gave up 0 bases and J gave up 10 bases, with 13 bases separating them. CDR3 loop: CATSRDKERGEQFF. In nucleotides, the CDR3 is TGTGCCACCAGCAGAGATAAGGAGAGGGGGGAGCAGTTCTTC.

The CDR3 here is CASSRKGGGTGELFF. The CDR3, as DNA: TGTGCCAGCAGCCGTAAAGGCGGGGGCACCGGGGAGCTGTTTTTT. This chain uses TRBV5-4 with TRBJ2-2, with 7 positions matching TRBD2. The CDR3 is made up of 15 amino acids. Germline V gene sequence: CDR1 SGHNT, CDR2 YYREEE (reference sequence). The V segment lost 4 bases and the J segment 4 bases; nucleotides outside the gene matches: 7.

CDR3 nucleotide sequence: TGTGCCAGCAGCTCCCTTTTCGGACAGGGGGGTTTGGATACGCAGTATTTT. Protein product: CASSSLFGQGGLDTQYF. The chain links TRBV27 to TRBJ2-3; 10 bases are shared with TRBD1. V lost 6 bases and J lost 6; bases outside the gene matches: 15. This CDR3 comprises 17 residues. Germline V gives CDR1 MNHEY, CDR2 SMNVEV (reference sequence).

Written as DNA, the CDR3 is TGTGCCAGCAGTGCGGACAGGGTCGGTTCACCCCTCCACTTT. Protein product: CASSADRVGSPLHF. The rearrangement joins TRBV28 to TRBJ1-6; TRBD1 matches at 8 bases. The ends lost 5 bases at V and 9 bases at J; junction bases unmatched: 6. Germline V gene sequence: CDR1 MDHEN, CDR2 SYDVKM. The CDR3 spans 14 residues.

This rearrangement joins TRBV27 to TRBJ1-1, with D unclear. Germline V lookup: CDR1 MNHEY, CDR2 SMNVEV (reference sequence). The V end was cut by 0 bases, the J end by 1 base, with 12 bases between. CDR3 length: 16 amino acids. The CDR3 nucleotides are TGTGCCAGCAGTTTATCAGGAGCAGCTAGGAACACTGAAGCTTTCTTT. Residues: CASSLSGAARNTEAFF.

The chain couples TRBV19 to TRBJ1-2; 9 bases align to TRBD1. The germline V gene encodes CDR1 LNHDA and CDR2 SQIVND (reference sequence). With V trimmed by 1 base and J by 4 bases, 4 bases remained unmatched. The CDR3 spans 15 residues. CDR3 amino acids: CASSIVGQGGYGYTF. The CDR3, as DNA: TGTGCCAGTAGTATAGTGGGACAGGGAGGCTATGGCTACACCTTC.

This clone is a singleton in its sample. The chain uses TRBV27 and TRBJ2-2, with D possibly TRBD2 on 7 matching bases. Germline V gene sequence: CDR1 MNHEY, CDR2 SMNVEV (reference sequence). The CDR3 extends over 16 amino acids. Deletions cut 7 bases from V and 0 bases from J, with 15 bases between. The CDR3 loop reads CASKPRGAANTGELFF. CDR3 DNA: TGTGCCAGCAAACCTCGGGGGGCGGCGAACACCGGGGAGCTGTTTTTT.

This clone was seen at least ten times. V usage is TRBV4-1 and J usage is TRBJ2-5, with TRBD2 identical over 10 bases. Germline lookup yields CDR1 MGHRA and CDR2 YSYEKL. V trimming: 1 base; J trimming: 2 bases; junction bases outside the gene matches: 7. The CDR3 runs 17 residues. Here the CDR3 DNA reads TGCGCCAGCAGCCAAGGGCGTAGCGGGGGGCGACAAGAGACCCAGTACTTC. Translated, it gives CASSQGRSGGRQETQYF.

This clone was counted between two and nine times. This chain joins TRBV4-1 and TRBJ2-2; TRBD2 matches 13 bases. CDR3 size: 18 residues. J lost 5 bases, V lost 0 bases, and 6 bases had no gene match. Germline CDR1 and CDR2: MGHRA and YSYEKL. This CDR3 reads CASSQETSGGAMTGELFF. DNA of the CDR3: TGCGCCAGCAGCCAAGAAACTAGCGGGGGGGCCATGACCGGGGAGCTGTTTTTT.

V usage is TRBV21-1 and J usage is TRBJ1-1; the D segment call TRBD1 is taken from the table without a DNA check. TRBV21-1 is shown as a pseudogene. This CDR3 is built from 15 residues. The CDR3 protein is CASSKQIRGRGGAFF. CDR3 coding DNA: TGTGCCAGCAGCAAACAAATAAGGGGGCGAGGGGGAGCTTTCTTT.

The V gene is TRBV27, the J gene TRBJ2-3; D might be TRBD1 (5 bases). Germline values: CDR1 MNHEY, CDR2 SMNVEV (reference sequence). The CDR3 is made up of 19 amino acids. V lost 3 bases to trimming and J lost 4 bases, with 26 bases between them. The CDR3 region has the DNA TGTGCCAGCAGTTTCCTACAGGAATCTAACTTAGCTAGGGCAGATACGCAGTATTTT. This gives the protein CASSFLQESNLARADTQYF.

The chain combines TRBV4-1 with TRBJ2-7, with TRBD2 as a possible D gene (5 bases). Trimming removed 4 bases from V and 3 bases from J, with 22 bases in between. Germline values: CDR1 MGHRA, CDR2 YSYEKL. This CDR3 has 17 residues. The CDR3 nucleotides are TGCGCCAGCAGCCCAGATGCCCAGGACTCGGGGAACTACGAGCAGTACTTC. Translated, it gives CASSPDAQDSGNYEQYF.

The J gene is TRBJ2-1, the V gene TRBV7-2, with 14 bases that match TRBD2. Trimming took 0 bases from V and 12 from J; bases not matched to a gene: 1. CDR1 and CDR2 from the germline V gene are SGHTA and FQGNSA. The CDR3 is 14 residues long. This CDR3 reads CASSLAGTSGGQFF. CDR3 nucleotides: TGTGCCAGCAGCTTAGCCGGGACTAGCGGGGGGCAGTTCTTC.